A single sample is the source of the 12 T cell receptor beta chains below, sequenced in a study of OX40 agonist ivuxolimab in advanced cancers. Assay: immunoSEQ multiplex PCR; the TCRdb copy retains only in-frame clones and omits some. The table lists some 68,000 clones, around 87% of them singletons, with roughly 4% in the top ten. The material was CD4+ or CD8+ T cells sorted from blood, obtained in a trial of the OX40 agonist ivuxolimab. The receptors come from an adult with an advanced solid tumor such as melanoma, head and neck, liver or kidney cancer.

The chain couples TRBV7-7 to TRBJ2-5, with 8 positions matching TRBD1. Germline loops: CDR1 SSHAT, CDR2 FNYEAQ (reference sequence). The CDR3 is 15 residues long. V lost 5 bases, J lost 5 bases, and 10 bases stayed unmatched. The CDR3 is CASSQGQALYETQYF. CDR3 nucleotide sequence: TGTGCCAGCAGCCAGGGACAGGCCCTTTATGAGACCCAGTACTTC.

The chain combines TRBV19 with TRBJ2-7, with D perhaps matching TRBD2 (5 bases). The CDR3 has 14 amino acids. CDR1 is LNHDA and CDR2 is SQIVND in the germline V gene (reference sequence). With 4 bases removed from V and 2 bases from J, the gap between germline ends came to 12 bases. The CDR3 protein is CASSNGNPPYEQYF. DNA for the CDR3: TGTGCCAGTAGTAACGGGAACCCTCCCTACGAGCAGTACTTC.

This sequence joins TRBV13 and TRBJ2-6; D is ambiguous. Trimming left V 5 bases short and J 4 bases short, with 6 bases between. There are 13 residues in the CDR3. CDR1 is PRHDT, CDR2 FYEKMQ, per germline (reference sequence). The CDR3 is CASSGVGANVLTF. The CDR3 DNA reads TGTGCCAGCAGCGGAGTGGGGGCCAACGTCCTGACTTTC.

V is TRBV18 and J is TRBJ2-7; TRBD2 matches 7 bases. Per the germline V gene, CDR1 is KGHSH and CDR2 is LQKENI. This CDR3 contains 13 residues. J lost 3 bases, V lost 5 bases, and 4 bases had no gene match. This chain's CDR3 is CASSAGENYEQYF. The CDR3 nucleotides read TGTGCCAGCTCAGCGGGAGAAAACTACGAGCAGTACTTC. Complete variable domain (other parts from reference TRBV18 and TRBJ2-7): NAGVMQNPRHLVRRRGQEARLRCSPMKGHSHVYWYRQLPEEGLKFMVYLQKENIIDESGMPKERFSAEFPKEGPSILRIQQVVRGDSAAYFCASSAGENYEQYFGPGTRLTVT.

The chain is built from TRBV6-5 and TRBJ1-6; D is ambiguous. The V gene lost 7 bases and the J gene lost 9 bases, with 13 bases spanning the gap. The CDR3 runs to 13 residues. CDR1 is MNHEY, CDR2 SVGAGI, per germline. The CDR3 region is CASTADGSSPLHF. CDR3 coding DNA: TGTGCCAGCACCGCCGATGGGTCTTCACCCCTCCACTTT.

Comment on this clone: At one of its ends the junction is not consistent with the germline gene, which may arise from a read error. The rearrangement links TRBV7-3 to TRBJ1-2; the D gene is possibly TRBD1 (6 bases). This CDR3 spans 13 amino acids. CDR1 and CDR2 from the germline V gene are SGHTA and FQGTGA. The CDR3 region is CASSLTGNEGYTF. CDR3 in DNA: TGTGCCAGCAGCCTAACAGGGAACGAGGGCTACACCTTC.

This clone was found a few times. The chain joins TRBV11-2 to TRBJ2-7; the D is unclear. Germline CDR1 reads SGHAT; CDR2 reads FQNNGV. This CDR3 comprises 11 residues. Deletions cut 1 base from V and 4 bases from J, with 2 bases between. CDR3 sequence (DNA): TGTGCCAGCAGCTTAGTTTACGAGCAGTACTTC. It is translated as CASSLVYEQYF.

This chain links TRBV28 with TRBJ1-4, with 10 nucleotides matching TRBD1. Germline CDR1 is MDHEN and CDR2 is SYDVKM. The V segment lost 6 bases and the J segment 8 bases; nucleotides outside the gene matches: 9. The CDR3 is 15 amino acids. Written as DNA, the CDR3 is TGTGCCAGCAGCCCCTGGGGGACAGGGGACGAAAAACTGTTTTTT. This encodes CASSPWGTGDEKLFF.

The CDR3 sequence: CASSENGYEQYF. In nucleotides, the CDR3 is TGTGCCAGCAGTGAGAACGGCTACGAGCAGTACTTC. The rearrangement uses TRBV6-1 and TRBJ2-7; D not certain. CDR3 size: 12 residues. The V and J ends lost 3 bases and 3 bases respectively, with 6 bases between them. Germline CDR1 MNHNS, CDR2 SASEGT.

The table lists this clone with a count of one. The DNA for the CDR3 is TGTGCCAGCAGCCTAGGCCCTGAGCAGTTCTTC. Translating it yields CASSLGPEQFF. The chain has TRBV7-9 and TRBJ2-1; D not resolved. CDR3 size: 11 residues. The germline V and J ends were trimmed by 5 bases and 9 bases, with 8 bases remaining between them. In germline, CDR1 is SEHNR, CDR2 FQNEAQ (reference sequence).

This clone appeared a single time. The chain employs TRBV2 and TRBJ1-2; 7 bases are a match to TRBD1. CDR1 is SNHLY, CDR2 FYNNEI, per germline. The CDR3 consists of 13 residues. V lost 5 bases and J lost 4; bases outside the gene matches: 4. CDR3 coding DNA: TGTGCCAGCAGTCTACAGGGGAGCTATGGCTACACCTTC. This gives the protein CASSLQGSYGYTF.

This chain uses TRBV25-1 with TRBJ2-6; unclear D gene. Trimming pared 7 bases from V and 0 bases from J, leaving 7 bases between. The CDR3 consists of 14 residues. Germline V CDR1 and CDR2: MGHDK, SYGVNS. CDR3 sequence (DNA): TGTGCCAGCAAGGTCAGCTCTGGGGCCAACGTCCTGACTTTC. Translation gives CASKVSSGANVLTF.